This T cell receptor (beta chain) was sequenced during a study of blood T cell repertoires in COVID-19. Study-wide context: COVID-19 samples from acute and convalescent phases originated in the United States, Italy and Spain. T cells, B-cell-depleted T cells, or PBMCs supplied cDNA or gDNA.

The V and J ends lost 4 bases and 2 bases respectively, with 9 bases between them. The CDR3 has 14 amino acids. The V gene's germline CDR1 is MRHNA and CDR2 SNTAGT. Original processing methods: Cell counts per sample came from amplifying reference gene primers. Method: immunoSEQ multiplex PCR; TCRdb's copy keeps in-frame clones and lacks some. V, J and clone size were drawn from that table, and D and trimming were deduced from the DNA. The profile shows 150,000 to 200,000 clones, over 80% of them singletons. It was during active infection that Seattle patients were enrolled and then longitudinally followed.

The sequencing input was peripheral blood. V and J are TRBV6-4 and TRBJ1-5, with D possibly matching TRBD1 (5 bases). The receptor comes from an elderly woman with COVID-19, enrolled during active disease. The CDR3 nucleotides read TGTGCCAGCAGTGTTGAAGGGGGCAATCAGCCCCAGCATTTT. This translates into CASSVEGGNQPQHF.